This T cell receptor (beta chain) was recorded in a study of blood T cell repertoires in COVID-19. Clones were read by immunoSEQ multiplex PCR, and TCRdb kept only the in-frame ones, dropping some. Of 230,000 or so clones in the sample, nearly 90% were seen once. The germline V and J ends were trimmed by 3 bases and 2 bases, with 11 bases remaining between them. Germline V gene sequence: CDR1 LNHDA, CDR2 SQIVND (reference sequence). CDR3 length: 14 amino acids. The sequencing sample was made of peripheral blood. This receptor was identified in a woman aged 60-75 years with COVID-19, enrolled during active disease. This chain joins TRBV19 and TRBJ2-7; maybe TRBD1 (5 bases). DNA of the CDR3: TGTGCCAGTAGTATTTCGGCAGGGACCTACGAGCAGTACTTC. It encodes CASSISAGTYEQYF.